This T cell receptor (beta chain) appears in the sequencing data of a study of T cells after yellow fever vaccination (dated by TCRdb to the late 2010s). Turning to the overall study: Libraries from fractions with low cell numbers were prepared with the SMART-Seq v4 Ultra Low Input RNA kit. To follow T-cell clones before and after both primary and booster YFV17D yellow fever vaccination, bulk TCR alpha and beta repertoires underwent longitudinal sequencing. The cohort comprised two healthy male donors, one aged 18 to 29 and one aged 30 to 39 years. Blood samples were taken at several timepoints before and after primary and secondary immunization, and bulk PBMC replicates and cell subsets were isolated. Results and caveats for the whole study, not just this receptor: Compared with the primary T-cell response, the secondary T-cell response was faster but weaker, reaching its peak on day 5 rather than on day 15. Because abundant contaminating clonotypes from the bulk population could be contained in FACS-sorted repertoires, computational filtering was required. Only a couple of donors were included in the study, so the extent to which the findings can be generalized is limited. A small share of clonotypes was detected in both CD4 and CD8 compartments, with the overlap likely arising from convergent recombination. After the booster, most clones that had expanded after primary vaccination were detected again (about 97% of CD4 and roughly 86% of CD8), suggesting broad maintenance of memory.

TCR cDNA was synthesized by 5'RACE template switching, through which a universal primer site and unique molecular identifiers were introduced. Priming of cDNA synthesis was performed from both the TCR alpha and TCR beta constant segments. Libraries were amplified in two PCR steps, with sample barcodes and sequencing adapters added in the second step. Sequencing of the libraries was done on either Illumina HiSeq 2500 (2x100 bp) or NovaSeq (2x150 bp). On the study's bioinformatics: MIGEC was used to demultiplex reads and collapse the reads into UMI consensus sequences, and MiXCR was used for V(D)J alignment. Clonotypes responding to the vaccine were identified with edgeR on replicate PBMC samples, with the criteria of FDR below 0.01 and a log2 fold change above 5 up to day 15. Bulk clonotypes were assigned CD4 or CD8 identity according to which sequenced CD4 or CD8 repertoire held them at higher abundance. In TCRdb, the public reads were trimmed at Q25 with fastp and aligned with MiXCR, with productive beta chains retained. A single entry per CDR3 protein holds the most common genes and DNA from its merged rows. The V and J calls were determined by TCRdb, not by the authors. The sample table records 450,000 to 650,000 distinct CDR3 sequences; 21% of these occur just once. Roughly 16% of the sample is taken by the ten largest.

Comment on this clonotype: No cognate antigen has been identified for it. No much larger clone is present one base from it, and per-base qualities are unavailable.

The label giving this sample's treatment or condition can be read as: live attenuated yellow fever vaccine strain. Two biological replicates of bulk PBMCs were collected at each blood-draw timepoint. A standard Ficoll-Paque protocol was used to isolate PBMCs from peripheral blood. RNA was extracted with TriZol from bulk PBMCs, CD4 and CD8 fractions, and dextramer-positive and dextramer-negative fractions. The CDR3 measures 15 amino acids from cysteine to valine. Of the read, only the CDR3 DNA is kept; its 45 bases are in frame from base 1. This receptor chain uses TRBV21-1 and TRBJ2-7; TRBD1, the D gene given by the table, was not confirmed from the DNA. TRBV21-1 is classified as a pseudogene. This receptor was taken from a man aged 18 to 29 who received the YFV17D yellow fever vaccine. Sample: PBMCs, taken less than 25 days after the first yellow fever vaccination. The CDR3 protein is CASTPLGYRSYEQYV. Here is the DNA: TGTGCCAGCACCCCCCTAGGCTACCGCTCCTACGAGCAGTACGTC.